One sample yielded the 9 T cell receptor beta chains listed below, sequenced in a study of blood T cell repertoires in COVID-19. The assay was immunoSEQ multiplex PCR, and TCRdb's table has in-frame clones only and misses some. The table has 55,000 or so clones, over 75% seen once. The specimen sequenced was peripheral blood. The receptor source for this set is a human donor in a cohort sampled during active COVID-19.

The CDR3 protein is CASSPGGGRGNTIYF. CDR3 bases: TGTGCCAGCAGCCCAGGGGGCGGGCGTGGAAACACCATATATTTT. The chain couples TRBV6-5 to TRBJ1-3; 8 bases line up with TRBD1. The V gene's germline CDR1 is MNHEY and CDR2 SVGAGI. The CDR3 sequence is 15 residues long. The junction had 7 bases not matched to a gene; V was cut back by 6 bases and J by 3 bases.

The chain has TRBV6-5 and TRBJ1-6; no clear D gene. Trimming cost V 6 bases and J 1 base, with 4 bases left between them. The CDR3 extends over 13 amino acids. Per germline, CDR1 MNHEY and CDR2 SVGAGI. The CDR3 protein is CASRASYNSPLHF. Written as DNA, the CDR3 is TGTGCCAGCAGAGCTTCCTATAATTCACCCCTCCACTTT.

As for this clone: The junction differs from germline at one of its ends, possibly a read error. The chain uses TRBV6-1 and TRBJ1-5, with a weak D call TRBD1 (6 bases). This CDR3 has 16 residues. Looked up from germline, CDR1 is MNHNS and CDR2 is SASEGT. In DNA, the CDR3 is TGTGCCAGCAGGGAAGGGGGGGTATGGAGCAATCAGCCCCAGCATTTT. Translated: CASREGGVWSNQPQHF.

The genes are TRBV5-1 and TRBJ2-3, with 8 bases lining up with TRBD1. V dropped 3 bases and J dropped 6; count of bases not matched to a gene: 9. Germline-derived CDR1 and CDR2 are SGHRS and YFSETQ. The CDR3 is 15 residues long. CDR3 region: CASSYRAGGFDTQYF. The CDR3 DNA reads TGCGCCAGCAGCTATAGGGCAGGGGGCTTTGATACGCAGTATTTT.

This sequence joins TRBV6-1 and TRBJ2-3, with 7 bases matching TRBD2. The CDR3 covers 15 residues. The germline V gene encodes CDR1 MNHNS and CDR2 SASEGT. The ends lost 5 bases at V and 0 bases at J; junction bases unmatched: 5. The CDR3 protein is CASSHGTTSTDTQYF. The CDR3 DNA reads as TGTGCCAGCAGTCACGGGACTACTAGCACAGATACGCAGTATTTT.

V gene TRBV19 combines with J gene TRBJ2-7, with D possibly being TRBD2 (6 bases). The CDR3 sequence is 15 residues long. The V and J ends lost 5 bases and 4 bases respectively, with 18 bases between them. CDR1 is LNHDA and CDR2 is SQIVND in the germline V gene (reference sequence). CDR3 loop: CASSPDNAGYYEQYF. CDR3 DNA sequence: TGTGCCAGTAGTCCCGACAACGCGGGGTATTACGAGCAGTACTTC.

The chain couples TRBV15 to TRBJ1-5; 9 nucleotides line up with TRBD1. V shed 3 bases and J 11 bases; nucleotides not matched to a gene: 8. Per germline, CDR1 LNHNV and CDR2 YYDKDF (reference sequence). This CDR3 is built from 14 residues. The CDR3 region is CATSSTSGTGSQHF. The CDR3, as DNA: TGTGCCACCAGCAGCACGTCCGGGACAGGGTCCCAGCATTTT.

The chain has TRBV18 and TRBJ2-7; 10 bases agree with TRBD1. The CDR3 has 13 amino acids. With 2 bases clipped from V and 6 bases from J, the junction kept 1 base outside the gene matches. Germline CDR1 is KGHSH and CDR2 is LQKENI. CDR3 amino acids: CASSPGDRGEQYF. CDR3 nucleotide sequence: TGTGCCAGCTCACCAGGGGACAGGGGCGAGCAGTACTTC.

This chain joins TRBV4-3 and TRBJ1-4; 11 bases are shared with TRBD1. Looked up from germline, CDR1 is LGHNA and CDR2 is YSLEER. J gave up 3 bases and V 0 bases, and 9 bases lay outside the gene matches. The CDR3 covers 19 residues. CDR3 DNA sequence: TGCGCCAGCAGCCAAGATTGGGGGACAGGGGGTCTGGCTAATGAAAAACTGTTTTTT. Encoded protein: CASSQDWGTGGLANEKLFF.